A single sample is the source of the 20 T cell receptor beta chains below, sequenced in a study of CD8+ T cells in alopecia areata. As to treatment: oral pan-JAK inhibitor, 5-10 mg twice daily. Following extraction, RNA underwent reverse transcription to cDNA, which served as the sequencing template. Libraries were prepared by immunoSEQ multiplex PCR; TCRdb keeps only in-frame clonotypes and omits some of them. The sample includes about 300,000 clones, nearly 60% of them seen just once. The source was CD4+ T cells sorted from blood, collected at week 24, from a patient treated with tofacitinib. These receptors originate from a human donor with alopecia areata.

Of note for this clone: An end of the junction differs from the germline gene, which may be a read error. V is TRBV11-2 and J is TRBJ2-3; TRBD2 matches 7 bases. Germline assignment: CDR1 SGHAT and CDR2 FQNNGV. This CDR3 is built from 16 residues. The CDR3 protein is CASNLRIRGGTDTQYF. CDR3 in DNA: TGTGCCAGCAACTTAAGAATTCGGGGGGGCACAGATACGCAGTATTTT. The full variable domain, its missing parts supplied by reference TRBV11-2 and TRBJ2-3, is EAGVAQSPRYKIIEKRQSVAFWCNPISGHATLYWYQQILGQGPKLLIQFQNNGVVDDSQLPKDRFSAERLKGVDSTLKIQPAKLEDSAVYLCASNLRIRGGTDTQYFGPGTRLTVL.

This chain joins TRBV18 and TRBJ2-3; 9 bases line up with TRBD1. J was trimmed by 4 bases and V by 0 bases; bases with no gene match: 5. The CDR3 runs 16 residues. Germline CDR1 KGHSH, CDR2 LQKENI. The CDR3 loop reads CASSPPLGQGADTQYF. The CDR3 bases are TGTGCCAGCTCACCACCTCTGGGACAGGGCGCAGATACGCAGTATTTT.

Here the CDR3 reads CATSTRGRGNQPQHF. CDR3 sequence (DNA): TGTGCCACCAGCACCCGGGGCCGGGGCAATCAGCCCCAGCATTTT. The chain recombines TRBV15 with TRBJ1-5; D is possibly TRBD1 (5 bases). This CDR3 spans 15 amino acids. With 4 bases removed from V and 2 bases from J, the gap between germline ends came to 12 bases. Germline-derived CDR1 and CDR2 are LNHNV and YYDKDF (reference sequence).

In its sample, this clone was seen once. The chain joins TRBV30 to TRBJ1-3; 7 nucleotides agree with TRBD1. The CDR3 totals 16 residues. The V and J ends lost 3 bases and 0 bases, in that order; junction bases with no gene match: 8. CDR1 and CDR2 from the germline V gene are GTSNPN and SVGIG (reference sequence). CDR3 loop: CAWRVATGSSGNTIYF. The CDR3 DNA is TGTGCCTGGAGAGTCGCGACAGGGAGCTCTGGAAACACCATATATTTT.

This sequence joins TRBV5-1 and TRBJ2-7; TRBD1 agrees at 7 bases. CDR3 length: 14 amino acids. Germline CDR1 is SGHRS and CDR2 is YFSETQ. V was clipped by 5 bases and J by 7 bases; unmatched bases: 12. CDR3 region: CASSFRQGHWEQYF. The CDR3 bases are TGCGCCAGCAGTTTCCGACAGGGTCATTGGGAGCAGTACTTC.

The genes are TRBV20-1 and TRBJ2-7; 7 nucleotides align to TRBD1. The V gene's germline CDR1 is DFQATT and CDR2 SNEGSKA (reference sequence). With V trimmed by 3 bases and J by 10 bases, 6 bases remained unmatched. The CDR3 is made up of 11 amino acids. The CDR3 loop is CSASLRQGQYF. The CDR3 coding sequence is TGCAGTGCTAGTCTCCGACAGGGTCAGTACTTC.

With regard to this clone: Other DNA sequences in the sample encode the same CDR3. The chain recombines TRBV20-1 with TRBJ1-4; D remains ambiguous. The CDR3 has 10 residues. Germline loops: CDR1 DFQATT, CDR2 SNEGSKA (reference sequence). V lost 5 bases to trimming and J lost 8 bases, with 6 bases between them. The CDR3 reads CSALGEKLFF. DNA of the CDR3: TGCAGTGCTCTCGGGGAAAAACTGTTTTTT.

The chain links TRBV5-1 to TRBJ2-7; D may be TRBD1 or TRBD2 (5 bases each). This CDR3 is built from 12 residues. The ends were cut back, 4 bases at V and 6 bases at J, with 11 bases in the middle. Per germline, CDR1 SGHRS and CDR2 YFSETQ. The CDR3 DNA is TGCGCCAGCAGCACCCCGGGGACCGAGCAGTACTTC. This codes for CASSTPGTEQYF.

The J gene is TRBJ2-1, the V gene TRBV18; D is possibly TRBD1 (6 bases). In germline, CDR1 is KGHSH, CDR2 LQKENI. V lost 3 bases to trimming and J lost 3 bases, with 9 bases between them. There are 14 residues in the CDR3. The CDR3 protein is CASSPTGSYNEQFF. Written as DNA, the CDR3 is TGTGCCAGCTCACCTACAGGGAGCTACAATGAGCAGTTCTTC.

The DNA for the CDR3 is TGTGCCTGGAGTGTACCGGGGGTTAGGGAGACCCAGTACTTC. It codes for CAWSVPGVRETQYF. The chain joins TRBV30 to TRBJ2-5; a weak D match, TRBD2 (6 bases). Per the germline V gene, CDR1 is GTSNPN and CDR2 is SVGIG (reference sequence). With 0 bases removed from V and 5 bases from J, the gap between germline ends came to 13 bases. The CDR3 length is 14 residues.

The chain uses TRBV4-2 and TRBJ2-7; D is possibly TRBD1 (5 bases). Germline CDR1 is LGHNA and CDR2 is YNFKEQ. The CDR3 runs 15 residues. V shed 0 bases and J shed 4 bases, with 13 bases lying between them. CDR3 residues: CASSQEEAGPYEQYF. Here the CDR3 DNA reads TGTGCCAGCAGCCAAGAAGAAGCAGGGCCTTACGAGCAGTACTTC.

The chain links TRBV15 to TRBJ1-2; TRBD1 might be the D (6 bases). CDR3 length: 14 amino acids. V was trimmed by 4 bases and J by 8 bases, leaving 17 bases between them. Germline CDR1 reads LNHNV; CDR2 reads YYDKDF (reference sequence). The CDR3 coding sequence is TGTGCCACCAGCACGAGGGGGACCACTAGGGGCTACACCTTC. It is translated as CATSTRGTTRGYTF. The complete variable domain, with remaining parts taken from reference TRBV15 and TRBJ1-2, reads DAMVIQNPRYQVTQFGKPVTLSCSQTLNHNVMYWYQQKSSQAPKLLFHYYDKDFNNEADTPDNFQSRRPNTSFCFLDIRSPGLGDTAMYLCATSTRGTTRGYTFGSGTRLTVV.

This clone occurred a few times. V and J are TRBV5-1 and TRBJ1-2; 7 bases are a match to TRBD1. This CDR3 is built from 13 residues. Germline V CDR1 and CDR2: SGHRS, YFSETQ. The trim removed 3 bases at V and 6 bases at J, leaving 5 bases unmatched. The CDR3 DNA is TGCGCCAGCAGCTCCCAGGGGACAGATGGCTACACCTTC. This gives the protein CASSSQGTDGYTF.

This clone came up a few times. The chain employs TRBV10-3 and TRBJ2-7, with 8 bases fitting TRBD1. The CDR3 spans 14 residues. V trimming: 3 bases; J trimming: 9 bases; junction bases outside the gene matches: 10. Germline values: CDR1 ENHRY, CDR2 SYGVKD. Here the CDR3 reads CAISDIRQGRGQYF. In DNA form, the CDR3 reads TGTGCCATCAGTGATATTCGACAGGGGCGTGGGCAGTACTTC.

The chain carries TRBV29-1 and TRBJ1-2, with TRBD1 as a possible D gene (6 bases). The CDR3 is 13 residues long. Looked up from germline, CDR1 is SQVTM and CDR2 is ANQGSEA. The V gene lost 7 bases and the J gene lost 5 bases, with 17 bases spanning the gap. CDR3 region: CSANLRGAYGYTF. The CDR3 bases are TGCAGCGCCAACCTCCGGGGGGCATATGGCTACACCTTC.

The chain has TRBV5-1 and TRBJ2-3; D assignment may be TRBD1 or TRBD2 (6 bases each). Trimming removed 1 base at V and 0 bases at J, with 12 bases between. The CDR3 covers 16 residues. The germline gives CDR1 SGHRS, CDR2 YFSETQ. CDR3 nucleotides: TGCGCCAGCAGCTTGTGGGGGGCCCATAGCACAGATACGCAGTATTTT. Translating gives CASSLWGAHSTDTQYF. The variable domain in full, with the rest retrieved from reference TRBV5-1 and TRBJ2-3, is KAGVTQTPRYLIKTRGQQVTLSCSPISGHRSVSWYQQTPGQGLQFLFEYFSETQRNKGNFPGRFSGRQFSNSRSEMNVSTLELGDSALYLCASSLWGAHSTDTQYFGPGTRLTVL.

Only a few counts were recorded for this clone. The chain is built from TRBV2 and TRBJ1-5, with 11 positions matching TRBD1. CDR3 length: 16 amino acids. Germline CDR1 is SNHLY and CDR2 is FYNNEI. V shed 5 bases and J 6 bases; nucleotides not matched to a gene: 9. DNA for the CDR3: TGTGCCAGCAGTCGGGAAACCGGGACAGGGGGTCAGCCCCAGCATTTT. Translation gives CASSRETGTGGQPQHF. Combining the CDR3 with reference TRBV2 and TRBJ1-5 gives the whole variable domain EPEVTQTPSHQVTQMGQEVILRCVPISNHLYFYWYRQILGQKVEFLVSFYNNEISEKSEIFDDQFSVERPDGSNFTLKIRSTKLEDSAMYFCASSRETGTGGQPQHFGDGTRLSIL.

This clone occurred a few times. This rearrangement joins TRBV11-2 to TRBJ1-2; D ambiguous. V shed 8 bases and J shed 8 bases, with 9 bases lying between them. The CDR3 covers 10 residues. From germline, CDR1 is SGHAT and CDR2 FQNNGV. CDR3 nucleotides: TGTGCCAGCCAATCGGAGGGCTACACCTTC. It codes for CASQSEGYTF. The variable domain in full, with the rest retrieved from reference TRBV11-2 and TRBJ1-2, is EAGVAQSPRYKIIEKRQSVAFWCNPISGHATLYWYQQILGQGPKLLIQFQNNGVVDDSQLPKDRFSAERLKGVDSTLKIQPAKLEDSAVYLCASQSEGYTFGSGTRLTVV.

This clone was recorded once. This chain joins TRBV5-1 and TRBJ2-5, with D possibly being TRBD2 (5 bases). This CDR3 has 13 amino acids. V was clipped by 0 bases and J by 5 bases, with 8 bases between them. The germline V gene encodes CDR1 SGHRS and CDR2 YFSETQ. In DNA, the CDR3 is TGCGCCAGCAGCTTGGATCCGGGGGAGACCCAGTACTTC. It translates to CASSLDPGETQYF.

The CDR3 region is CASRGDRGNYGYTF. As DNA, the CDR3 is TGTGCCAGCAGAGGGGACAGGGGTAACTATGGCTACACCTTC. This rearrangement joins TRBV2 to TRBJ1-2; 10 bases align to TRBD1. The J segment lost 1 base and the V segment lost 6 bases, leaving 2 bases of the junction unmatched. Looked up from germline, CDR1 is SNHLY and CDR2 is FYNNEI. CDR3 length: 14 amino acids.